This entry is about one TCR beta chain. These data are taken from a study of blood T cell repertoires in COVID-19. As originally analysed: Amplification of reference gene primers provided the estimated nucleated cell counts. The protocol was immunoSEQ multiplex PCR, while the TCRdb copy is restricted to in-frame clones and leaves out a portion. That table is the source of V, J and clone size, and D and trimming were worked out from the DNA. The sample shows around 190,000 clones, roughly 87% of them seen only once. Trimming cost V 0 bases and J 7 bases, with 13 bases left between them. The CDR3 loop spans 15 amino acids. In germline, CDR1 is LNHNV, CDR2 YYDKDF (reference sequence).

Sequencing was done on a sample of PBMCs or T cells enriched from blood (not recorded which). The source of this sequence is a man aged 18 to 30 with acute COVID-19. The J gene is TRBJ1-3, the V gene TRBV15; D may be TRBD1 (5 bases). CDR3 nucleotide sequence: TGTGCCACCAGCAGAGATCAGGACATCGGTAACACCATATATTTT. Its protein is CATSRDQDIGNTIYF.